These 10 T cell receptor beta chains share one sample of origin, sequenced in a study of blood T cell repertoires in COVID-19. Method: immunoSEQ multiplex PCR; TCRdb's copy keeps in-frame clones and lacks some. The sample shows around 150,000 clones, roughly 88% of them seen only once. Sequenced sample: peripheral blood. The receptors come from a man between 18 and 35 years old with acute or convalescent COVID-19.

Regarding this clone: Its ends do not fully match the called genes, so a read error is possible. V usage is TRBV4-2 and J usage is TRBJ1-2; D not certain. The CDR3 length is 9 residues. CDR1 and CDR2 (germline): LGHNA, YNFKEQ. CDR3 region: CASSQPLSF. The CDR3 bases are TGTGCCAGCAGCCAACCCCTCTCCTTC.

The CDR3 loop is CASSPWGGVSYEQYF. Here the CDR3 DNA reads TGCGCCAGCAGCCCCTGGGGCGGGGTCTCCTACGAGCAGTACTTC. The rearrangement links TRBV5-1 to TRBJ2-7, with a weak D call TRBD2 (6 bases). Germline loops: CDR1 SGHRS, CDR2 YFSETQ. Trimming removed 4 bases at V and 0 bases at J, with 14 bases between. The CDR3 has 15 amino acids.

The J gene is TRBJ1-5, the V gene TRBV6-1; D possibly corresponds to TRBD1 (6 bases). V gave up 3 bases and J gave up 6 bases, with 15 bases separating them. CDR3 size: 15 residues. Germline V lookup: CDR1 MNHNS, CDR2 SASEGT. The CDR3 spells CASSEYPTGIQPQHF. As DNA, the CDR3 is TGTGCCAGCAGTGAGTATCCTACAGGGATTCAGCCCCAGCATTTT.

The chain couples TRBV7-9 to TRBJ2-2, with TRBD1 matching over 8 bases. The junction had 5 bases not matched to a gene; V was cut back by 1 base and J by 4 bases. The germline V gene encodes CDR1 SEHNR and CDR2 FQNEAQ (reference sequence). The CDR3 extends over 16 amino acids. The CDR3 spells CASSLVTGVGTGELFF. The DNA of the CDR3 is TGTGCCAGCAGCTTAGTGACAGGGGTTGGCACCGGGGAGCTGTTTTTT. The full variable domain, in which reference TRBV7-9 and TRBJ2-2 provide the parts outside the CDR3, is DTGVSQNPRHKITKRGQNVTFRCDPISEHNRLYWYRQTLGQGPEFLTYFQNEAQLEKSRLLSDRFSAERPKGSFSTLEIQRTEQGDSAMYLCASSLVTGVGTGELFFGEGSRLTVL.

This clone has a handful of counts. The chain couples TRBV2 to TRBJ2-5; D might be TRBD1 (6 bases). Germline values: CDR1 SNHLY, CDR2 FYNNEI. The CDR3 is 12 residues long. The germline V and J ends were trimmed by 6 bases and 5 bases, with 10 bases remaining between them. In DNA form, the CDR3 reads TGTGCCAGCAGGGGTCAGGGGGAGACCCAGTACTTC. It yields the protein CASRGQGETQYF.

The chain carries TRBV18 and TRBJ1-2, with 10 bases fitting TRBD1. V lost 3 bases to trimming and J lost 1 base; unmatched junction nucleotides: 8. Germline V gene sequence: CDR1 KGHSH, CDR2 LQKENI. This CDR3 is 17 amino acids long. In nucleotides, the CDR3 is TGTGCCAGCTCACCGCTTTGGACAGGGGGAGATAACTATGGCTACACCTTC. Translating it yields CASSPLWTGGDNYGYTF.

This chain joins TRBV11-2 and TRBJ2-3, with 7 nucleotides matching TRBD2. The CDR3 contains 16 residues. CDR1 is SGHAT, CDR2 FQNNGV, per germline. After removal of 3 bases from V and 4 bases from J, the junction contained 10 bases not matched to a gene. The CDR3 is CASSFFRGGLADTQYF. In DNA form, the CDR3 reads TGTGCCAGCAGCTTTTTCCGGGGAGGGCTGGCAGATACGCAGTATTTT.

The J gene is TRBJ1-4, the V gene TRBV29-1; D is undetermined. Germline CDR1 reads SQVTM; CDR2 reads ANQGSEA. Trimming removed 4 bases at V and 0 bases at J, with 12 bases between. The CDR3 runs to 15 residues. For the CDR3, the DNA is TGCAGCGTTGCGGCAGGCCCTGCAACTAATGAAAAACTGTTTTTT. This gives the protein CSVAAGPATNEKLFF.

J is TRBJ1-1 and V is TRBV14; D call uncertain. This CDR3 is built from 14 residues. Germline CDR1 SGHDN, CDR2 FVKESK. Trimming shortened V by 6 bases and J by 4 bases, and 15 bases separated the two germline ends. CDR3 loop: CASRRIIGGTEAFF. In nucleotides, the CDR3 is TGTGCCAGCAGGCGGATCATTGGTGGCACTGAAGCTTTCTTT. Full variable domain (outside the CDR3, taken from reference TRBV14 and TRBJ1-1): EAGVTQFPSHSVIEKGQTVTLRCDPISGHDNLYWYRRVMGKEIKFLLHFVKESKQDESGMPNNRFLAERTGGTYSTLKVQPAELEDSGVYFCASRRIIGGTEAFFGQGTRLTVV.

This CDR3 reads CASSERGDQPQHF. In DNA, the CDR3 is TGTGCCAGCTCCGAGCGGGGGGATCAGCCCCAGCATTTT. This rearrangement joins TRBV18 to TRBJ1-5; D is perhaps TRBD1 (5 bases). Germline lookup yields CDR1 KGHSH and CDR2 LQKENI. This CDR3 contains 13 residues. Trimming left V 6 bases short and J 5 bases short, with 11 bases between.